This T cell receptor (beta chain) originates from a study of blood T cell repertoires in COVID-19. Original data processing: How many nucleated cells were present was estimated from reference gene primer amplification. This table comes from immunoSEQ multiplex PCR, and its TCRdb copy is limited to in-frame clones, with some not included. V and J calls and clone size are those listed in that table; D and trimming were worked out from the DNA. The data show about 280,000 clones, roughly 80% seen once. Clinical history as reported by participants underpinned cohort assignment. Sequences were obtained from PBMCs or T cells enriched from blood (not recorded which). The sequence came from a man between 40 and 49 years old who had been exposed to COVID-19.

The CDR3 DNA reads TGTGCCAGCAGCTCTCCAGCGGGAGTTACGCAGTATTTT. It codes for CASSSPAGVTQYF. V is TRBV7-8 and J is TRBJ2-3; TRBD2 matches 8 bases. Germline V gene sequence: CDR1 SGHVS, CDR2 FQNEAQ. CDR3 size: 13 residues. V gave up 4 bases and J gave up 8 bases; unmatched junction bases: 5.